The following is a TCR beta chain sequence with its context. What it recognizes is unknown. This sample is drawn from a study of PD-1 blockade in mismatch repair-deficient tumors. The protocol was immunoSEQ multiplex PCR, while the TCRdb copy is restricted to in-frame clones and leaves out a portion. The sample holds around 14,000 clones, about nine tenths seen once. This CDR3 is 14 amino acids long. V dropped 6 bases and J dropped 10 bases, with 16 bases sitting between them. Looked up from germline, CDR1 is SNHLY and CDR2 is FYNNEI. Time point given: identical approximately eleven-day culture without peptide (control). Each of several ELISpot-reactive candidate peptides was used for 10-day stimulation. Baseline for clone expansion was a parallel culture with no peptide.

The clonotype comes from an adult with mismatch repair-deficient cancer. This specimen was cells cultured in vitro, taken from a patient treated with pembrolizumab. The chain uses TRBV2 and TRBJ1-6, with D tentatively TRBD1 (6 bases). CDR3: CASSSRRTDSPLHF. For the CDR3, the DNA is TGTGCCAGCAGCTCCCGCCGGACAGACTCACCCCTCCACTTT.